These 25 T cell receptor beta chains were sequenced from one sample in a study of cytomegalovirus exposure and HLA in healthy donors. The PCR made use of 60 Vbeta and 13 Jbeta primers. Repertoires were generated with immunoSEQ multiplex PCR, while TCRdb's copy carries only in-frame clones and drops some. The sample has approximately 160,000 clones, around 79% seen once. Material for sequencing was PBMCs. The receptors originated from a male donor in good health and CMV-seropositive.

J is TRBJ1-2 and V is TRBV29-1, with D unclear. Germline assignment: CDR1 SQVTM and CDR2 ANQGSEA. Between the trimmed V and J ends, which lost 6 bases and 2 bases, there was a span of 7 bases. The CDR3 is 11 residues long. The CDR3 DNA reads as TGCAGCGTGTGGAGCAACTATGGCTACACCTTC. This sequence encodes CSVWSNYGYTF.

This chain joins TRBV21-1 and TRBJ1-5; the D segment call TRBD1 is taken from the table without a DNA check. TRBV21-1 constitutes a pseudogene. This CDR3 comprises 19 residues. The CDR3 is CASSNFGWDRGYSNQPQHF. CDR3 coding DNA: TGTGCCAGCAGCAACTTCGGTTGGGACAGGGGGTATAGCAATCAGCCCCAGCATTTT.

This clone was counted only a few times. The chain recombines TRBV30 with TRBJ2-2; possible D gene TRBD1, 5 bases. V was pared by 3 bases and J by 4 bases, with 9 bases between. This CDR3 contains 13 residues. The germline CDR1 and CDR2 sequences are GTSNPN and SVGIG (reference sequence). CDR3 in DNA: TGTGCCTGGAGGGCTAGGGGCACCGGGGAGCTGTTTTTT. Amino acids: CAWRARGTGELFF.

In its sample, this clone was seen a few times. This chain uses TRBV6-5 with TRBJ1-1; 7 nucleotides line up with TRBD1. The germline CDR1 and CDR2 sequences are MNHEY and SVGAGI. After removal of 0 bases from V and 7 bases from J, the junction contained 2 bases not matched to a gene. This CDR3 region has 13 residues. Written as DNA, the CDR3 is TGTGCCAGCAGTTACTCAGGGGGCGGTGAAGCTTTCTTT. Translation gives CASSYSGGGEAFF.

The chain has TRBV19 and TRBJ1-4, with 8 bases fitting TRBD1. Trimming cost V 3 bases and J 5 bases; bases outside gene matches: 5. The CDR3 totals 15 residues. The germline gives CDR1 LNHDA, CDR2 SQIVND (reference sequence). The CDR3 sequence is CASSIRGQANEKLFF. In nucleotides, the CDR3 is TGTGCCAGTAGTATTCGGGGACAGGCCAATGAAAAACTGTTTTTT.

The CDR3 sequence: CASSLTSTDYGYTF. The CDR3 DNA reads TGCGCCAGCAGCTTGACCTCGACAGACTATGGCTACACCTTC. The chain uses TRBV5-1 and TRBJ1-2; a possible D gene is TRBD1 (5 bases). Germline-derived CDR1 and CDR2 are SGHRS and YFSETQ. Trimming took 1 base from V and 3 from J, leaving 10 bases between them. The length of the CDR3 is 14 residues.

The V call is TRBV11-2, the J call TRBJ2-5, with D possibly being TRBD2 (5 bases). CDR1 is SGHAT and CDR2 is FQNNGV in the germline V gene. Trimming shortened V by 1 base and J by 5 bases, and 11 bases separated the two germline ends. CDR3 size: 14 residues. The CDR3 spells CASSLALARETQYF. The CDR3, as DNA: TGTGCCAGCAGCTTAGCTCTAGCACGTGAGACCCAGTACTTC.

This chain uses TRBV28 with TRBJ2-7; 7 nucleotides match TRBD1. The CDR3 is made up of 15 amino acids. The V gene's germline CDR1 is MDHEN and CDR2 SYDVKM. Trimming removed 1 base from V and 3 bases from J; junction bases left unmatched: 6. The CDR3 nucleotides read TGTGCCAGCAGTTTATCGGGACAGACCTTCTACGAGCAGTACTTC. This codes for CASSLSGQTFYEQYF. The variable domain in full, with the rest retrieved from reference TRBV28 and TRBJ2-7, is DVKVTQSSRYLVKRTGEKVFLECVQDMDHENMFWYRQDPGLGLRLIYFSYDVKMKEKGDIPEGYSVSREKKERFSLILESASTNQTSMYLCASSLSGQTFYEQYFGPGTRLTVT.

This clone was observed a handful of times. The rearrangement links TRBV5-6 to TRBJ2-4, with D perhaps matching TRBD2 (6 bases). Germline CDR1 and CDR2: SGHDT and YYEEEE. V lost 2 bases to trimming and J lost 7 bases, with 7 bases between them. The CDR3 is 12 residues long. The CDR3, as DNA: TGTGCCAGCAGCTTTGGAGGGAACATTCAGTACTTC. Its translation: CASSFGGNIQYF.

The chain has TRBV13 and TRBJ1-1; 7 positions agree with TRBD1. The length of the CDR3 is 12 residues. The germline V gene encodes CDR1 PRHDT and CDR2 FYEKMQ (reference sequence). Losses at the gene ends were 2 bases for V and 7 bases for J; bases not matched to a gene: 1. For the CDR3, the DNA is TGTGCCAGCAGCTTAACAGGGGATGAAGCTTTCTTT. Protein product: CASSLTGDEAFF. The whole variable domain, filled in from reference TRBV13 and TRBJ1-1, reads AAGVIQSPRHLIKEKRETATLKCYPIPRHDTVYWYQQGPGQDPQFLISFYEKMQSDKGSIPDRFSAQQFSDYHSELNMSSLELGDSALYFCASSLTGDEAFFGQGTRLTVV.

This clone showed up many times. The chain carries TRBV7-2 and TRBJ2-7; 7 positions match TRBD1. V gave up 1 base and J gave up 5 bases; unmatched junction bases: 5. This CDR3 has 14 residues. Germline CDR1 is SGHTA and CDR2 is FQGNSA. CDR3 DNA sequence: TGTGCCAGCAGCTTAGTCTACAGGGGCCACGAGCAGTACTTC. Its translation is CASSLVYRGHEQYF.

The table lists this clone with a few counts. The rearrangement joins TRBV4-1 to TRBJ2-5; TRBD2 matches at 7 bases. The germline V gene has CDR1 MGHRA and CDR2 YSYEKL. This CDR3 contains 14 residues. V was clipped by 4 bases and J by 11 bases; unmatched bases: 13. CDR3 loop: CASSRPGWGGEQYF. CDR3 nucleotide sequence: TGCGCCAGCAGCCGCCCCGGATGGGGGGGTGAGCAGTACTTC.

The CDR3, as DNA: TGTGCCAGCAGCTTGAGGGAGGGCCAGCCCCAGCATTTT. The encoded protein is CASSLREGQPQHF. The J gene is TRBJ1-5, the V gene TRBV11-2; D unresolved. The ends were cut back, 3 bases at V and 7 bases at J, with 10 bases in the middle. Germline CDR1 SGHAT, CDR2 FQNNGV. This CDR3 region has 13 residues.

This chain links TRBV9 with TRBJ2-7; 10 nucleotides match TRBD2. Judging by the DNA end, TRBJ2-5 fits better; the J call may be wrong. The CDR3 has 15 amino acids. Germline lookup yields CDR1 SGDLS and CDR2 YYNGEE. CDR3 protein: CASSVELAGRETQYF. The CDR3 nucleotides are TGTGCCAGCAGCGTAGAACTAGCGGGGAGGGAGACCCAGTACTTC.

The V call is TRBV27, the J call TRBJ1-2; TRBD1 matches at 8 bases. Germline V lookup: CDR1 MNHEY, CDR2 SMNVEV (reference sequence). J lost 4 bases, V lost 8 bases, and 0 bases had no gene match. This CDR3 contains 11 residues. The CDR3 region is CASGQGYGYTF. Written as DNA, the CDR3 is TGTGCCAGCGGACAGGGCTATGGCTACACCTTC.

The genes are TRBV5-1 and TRBJ2-5; 9 bases align to TRBD2. This CDR3 is 16 amino acids long. CDR1 and CDR2 from the germline V gene are SGHRS and YFSETQ. J lost 3 bases, V lost 5 bases, and 11 bases had no gene match. In nucleotides, the CDR3 is TGCGCCAGCAGAACGAGGGCGGGGGGGCCCGAAGAGACCCAGTACTTC. This gives the protein CASRTRAGGPEETQYF.

The chain couples TRBV5-1 to TRBJ2-5; possible D gene TRBD1, 5 bases. The J call may be incorrect, as the DNA end agrees better with TRBJ2-7. Germline values: CDR1 SGHRS, CDR2 YFSETQ. This CDR3 region has 14 residues. CDR3 sequence: CASSFRQTSYEQYF. DNA for the CDR3: TGCGCCAGCAGCTTCCGACAGACCTCCTACGAGCAGTACTTC.

This chain links TRBV30 with TRBJ2-7, with TRBD1 matching over 7 bases. Trimming took 8 bases from V and 5 from J; bases not matched to a gene: 9. Germline loops: CDR1 GTSNPN, CDR2 SVGIG (reference sequence). The length of the CDR3 is 12 residues. CDR3: CALRQGSHEQYF. The CDR3 coding sequence is TGTGCCCTCCGACAGGGATCCCACGAGCAGTACTTC.

The V and J genes are TRBV25-1 and TRBJ1-6; no definite D call. Trimming removed 2 bases from V and 14 bases from J, with 16 bases in between. The CDR3 totals 14 residues. The germline V gene encodes CDR1 MGHDK and CDR2 SYGVNS. In DNA, the CDR3 is TGTGCCAGCAGTGAACTAGGCGGGTTAATAACCCTCCACTTT. This gives the protein CASSELGGLITLHF. The full variable domain, in which reference TRBV25-1 and TRBJ1-6 provide the parts outside the CDR3, is EADIYQTPRYLVIGTGKKITLECSQTMGHDKMYWYQQDPGMELHLIHYSYGVNSTEKGDLSSESTVSRIRTEHFPLTLESARPSHTSQYLCASSELGGLITLHFGNGTRLTVT.

Notes on this clone: Sequence at one end of the junction differs from germline and may be a read error. The gene calls are TRBV7-6 and TRBJ2-5; 11 nucleotides agree with TRBD2. Germline loops: CDR1 SGHVS, CDR2 FNYEAQ. CDR3 length: 14 residues. CDR3 residues: CASSVAGGLETQYF. CDR3 nucleotides: TGTGCCAGCAGCGTAGCGGGGGGGCTAGAGACCCAGTACTTC.

Worth noting for this clone: Relative to the germline gene, one junction end is altered; a read error may explain this. The gene calls are TRBV2 and TRBJ1-1; the D is unclear. The V gene's germline CDR1 is SNHLY and CDR2 FYNNEI. The CDR3 consists of 14 residues. DNA of the CDR3: TGTGCCGGCAGTGCCGAGATGGGGAGCACTGAAGCTTTCTTT. This translates into CAGSAEMGSTEAFF.

This chain uses TRBV9 with TRBJ2-2; 11 bases fit TRBD2. The CDR3 sequence is 16 residues long. Germline V lookup: CDR1 SGDLS, CDR2 YYNGEE. The junction had 4 bases not matched to a gene; V was cut back by 3 bases and J by 3 bases. The CDR3, as DNA: TGTGCCAGCAGCGCGCTAGCGGGGGGAGACACCGGGGAGCTGTTTTTT. Translation: CASSALAGGDTGELFF.

Worth noting for this clone: The junction departs from germline at one end; a sequencing error may be responsible. The chain couples TRBV7-9 to TRBJ1-2; D is ambiguous. The CDR3 covers 14 residues. Germline values: CDR1 SEHNR, CDR2 FQNEAQ (reference sequence). The CDR3 sequence: CSSSHELYNYGYTF. The CDR3 nucleotides are TGTTCCAGCAGCCACGAGTTATACAACTATGGCTACACCTTC.

The V and J genes are TRBV7-2 and TRBJ1-1; D is possibly TRBD1 (5 bases). V lost 3 bases, J lost 1 base, and 9 bases lay in between. From germline, CDR1 is SGHTA and CDR2 FQGNSA. The CDR3 totals 14 residues. CDR3 sequence (DNA): TGTGCCAGCAGCTTTGGTCAGGGGAACACTGAAGCTTTCTTT. Translation: CASSFGQGNTEAFF. Variable domain in full (rest from reference TRBV7-2 and TRBJ1-1): GAGVSQSPSNKVTEKGKDVELRCDPISGHTALYWYRQSLGQGLEFLIYFQGNSAPDKSGLPSDRFSAERTGGSVSTLTIQRTQQEDSAVYLCASSFGQGNTEAFFGQGTRLTVV.

The chain has TRBV28 and TRBJ2-1, with TRBD2 identical over 13 bases. J was trimmed by 5 bases and V by 6 bases; bases with no gene match: 7. The germline CDR1 and CDR2 sequences are MDHEN and SYDVKM. CDR3 size: 16 residues. The CDR3 reads CASSTSGLAGNNEQFF. Written as DNA, the CDR3 is TGTGCCAGCAGCACCTCGGGACTAGCGGGAAACAATGAGCAGTTCTTC. Full variable domain (remainder filled in from reference TRBV28 and TRBJ2-1): DVKVTQSSRYLVKRTGEKVFLECVQDMDHENMFWYRQDPGLGLRLIYFSYDVKMKEKGDIPEGYSVSREKKERFSLILESASTNQTSMYLCASSTSGLAGNNEQFFGPGTRLTVL.